This T cell receptor beta chain derives from a study of OX40 agonist ivuxolimab in advanced cancers. Study-wide context: While on treatment, patients had intravenous ivuxolimab at 0.01 to 10 mg/kg every 2 weeks. Broader study findings: With doses of 0.1 to 3.0 mg/kg, CD4+ and CD8+ blood T cells had undergone clonal expansion by week 6.

Details on this clone: Its antigen is currently unknown.

Assay: immunoSEQ multiplex PCR; the TCRdb copy retains only in-frame clones and omits some. The table lists approximately 82,000 clones, about 85% of them singletons. Trimming removed 0 bases at V and 4 bases at J, with 11 bases between. The germline CDR1 and CDR2 sequences are SGHRS and YFSETQ. The length of the CDR3 is 15 residues. This TCR was sampled from an adult with an advanced solid tumor such as melanoma, head and neck, liver or kidney cancer. The gene calls are TRBV5-1 and TRBJ1-3; D remains unclear. Sequenced here: CD4+ or CD8+ T cells sorted from blood, sampled in a trial of the OX40 agonist ivuxolimab. The CDR3 DNA is TGCGCCAGCAGCTTGGGCGCACCCGACGGAAACACCATATATTTT. This encodes CASSLGAPDGNTIYF.